The clone carrying this T cell receptor (beta chain) was picked up a small number of times. The sample comes from a study of blood T cell repertoires in COVID-19. Study context: Samples representing acute and convalescent COVID-19 were sourced from the United States, Italy and Spain. T cells, B-cell-depleted T cells, or PBMCs provided the cDNA or gDNA that served as material.

Per the original methods: Scientists estimated how many nucleated cells there were by amplifying reference gene primers. Generated by immunoSEQ multiplex PCR, the TCRdb table keeps only in-frame clones and is missing some. V and J calls plus clone size are reproduced from that table; the DNA served to infer D and trimming. The sample yields approximately 80,000 clones, roughly 91% seen once. The sample comprised peripheral blood. The source of this sequence is a woman between 50 and 59 years old in a cohort sampled during active COVID-19.

The CDR3 DNA sequence: TGTGCCAGCAGCGTAGATCTAGGCCGAGCCTACGAGCAGTACTTC. Protein product: CASSVDLGRAYEQYF. This sequence joins TRBV9 and TRBJ2-7; D uncertain. There are 15 residues in the CDR3. Germline V CDR1 and CDR2: SGDLS, YYNGEE. Trimming stripped 0 bases from V and 2 bases from J, with 12 bases between.